These 10 T cell receptor beta chains originate from one sample sequenced in a study of T-cell reconstitution after alpha-beta-depleted transplantation in children. Library preparation (for TCRbeta) was performed with unique molecular identifiers. TCRdb passed the PCR reads through MiXCR, listing each CDR3 protein once. The sample lists 500,000 to 600,000 distinct CDR3 sequences, around a third occurring once. The sample consisted of PBMCs from the stem cell graft donor, taken from the stem cell graft. Receptors originate from a human donor who donated a stem cell graft to a child with aplastic anemia.

This clonotype has more than one count but fewer than ten. The chain uses TRBV7-6 and TRBJ2-2; D not resolved. CDR1 is SGHVS, CDR2 FNYEAQ, per germline. The CDR3 extends over 16 amino acids. Between the trimmed V and J ends, which lost 0 bases and 6 bases, there was a span of 14 bases. CDR3 in DNA: TGTGCCAGCAGCTTAGCGGGTTCCGGCCACGCCGGGGAGCTGTTTTTT. Protein: CASSLAGSGHAGELFF.

The rearrangement links TRBV25-1 to TRBJ1-1, with D hard to call. V lost 2 bases and J 2 bases, leaving 12 bases between the germline ends. The CDR3 spans 15 residues. CDR1 and CDR2 (germline): MGHDK, SYGVNS. Here the CDR3 reads CASSEVDTLNTEAFF. Written as DNA, the CDR3 is TGTGCCAGCAGTGAAGTCGACACCTTAAACACTGAAGCTTTCTTT.

This clonotype has a handful of counts. The chain couples TRBV3-1 to TRBJ2-1; D uncertain. The CDR3 totals 14 residues. V was cut by 4 bases and J by 8 bases, with 15 bases left in between. The germline V gene encodes CDR1 LGHDT and CDR2 YNNKEL (reference sequence). The CDR3 region is CASSPTSFSHEQFF. The CDR3 bases are TGTGCCAGCAGCCCGACCTCCTTTAGCCATGAGCAGTTCTTC.

In this sample, this clonotype turned up many times. In DNA form, the CDR3 reads TGTGCCAGCAGTTTGGCAGATAGCAATCAGCCCCAGCATTTT. Translation: CASSLADSNQPQHF. The chain is built from TRBV12-3 or TRBV12-4 and TRBJ1-5, with D unclear. The CDR3 has 14 residues. V lost 3 bases, J lost 0 bases, and 6 bases lay in between.

This clonotype was counted only a few times. V gene TRBV24-1 combines with J gene TRBJ2-6; possible D gene TRBD2, 6 bases. Germline-derived CDR1 and CDR2 are KGHDR and SFDVKD. Trimming removed 2 bases at V and 1 base at J, with 8 bases between. The CDR3 has 16 residues. This CDR3 reads CATSDYGGSGANVLTF. The CDR3 region has the DNA TGTGCCACCAGTGATTACGGGGGTTCTGGGGCCAACGTCCTGACTTTC.

CDR3 DNA sequence: TGTGCCAGCAGCGTAGGAGCCAGCGGGAGTGTGGATACGCAGTATTTT. This sequence encodes CASSVGASGSVDTQYF. The chain combines TRBV9 with TRBJ2-3; 8 nucleotides match TRBD2. The length of the CDR3 is 16 residues. Germline V CDR1 and CDR2: SGDLS, YYNGEE. V dropped 0 bases and J dropped 6; count of bases not matched to a gene: 9.

The chain combines TRBV28 with TRBJ1-2; D is unclear. From germline, CDR1 is MDHEN and CDR2 SYDVKM. The CDR3 runs 13 residues. Between the trimmed V and J ends, which lost 5 bases and 8 bases, there was a span of 15 bases. The CDR3 reads CASSTGPGSGYTF. As DNA, the CDR3 is TGTGCCAGCAGTACCGGGCCCGGCAGCGGCTACACCTTC.

The chain is built from TRBV12-3 or TRBV12-4 and TRBJ1-5; D is ambiguous. Trimming removed 2 bases from V and 2 bases from J, with 7 bases in between. The CDR3 is made up of 14 amino acids. This chain's CDR3 is CASSLNVGNQPQHF. CDR3 DNA: TGTGCCAGCAGTTTAAACGTGGGCAATCAGCCCCAGCATTTT.

The V call is TRBV11-2, the J call TRBJ1-4, with D perhaps matching TRBD1 (5 bases). The germline CDR1 and CDR2 sequences are SGHAT and FQNNGV. V lost 9 bases and J 3 bases, leaving 14 bases between the germline ends. The CDR3 length is 14 residues. The CDR3 loop reads CASQSGTANEKLFF. In nucleotides, the CDR3 is TGTGCCAGTCAGTCGGGGACGGCTAATGAAAAACTGTTTTTT.

The rearrangement uses TRBV12-3 or TRBV12-4 and TRBJ1-6; 11 nucleotides align to TRBD1. V shed 5 bases and J 15 bases; nucleotides not matched to a gene: 9. The CDR3 has 14 amino acids. The CDR3 loop reads CASSDTGTGGHLHF. The CDR3 DNA sequence: TGTGCCAGCAGTGATACCGGGACAGGGGGTCACCTCCACTTT.